This TCR beta chain stems from a study of neurological immune-mediated disorders. Template-switch 5'RACE cDNA synthesis added a 10-nucleotide unique molecular identifier. TCRdb reprocessed the 5' RACE reads via MiXCR and lists one record per CDR3 protein. Of under 45,000 distinct CDR3 sequences in the sample, 3.5% to 4.5% were seen once. The CDR3 contains 13 residues. With 2 bases removed from V and 4 bases from J, the gap between germline ends came to 6 bases. Germline-derived CDR1 and CDR2 are SGHNT and YENEEA. This clonotype was recorded at least ten times. Its antigen is not known. Study findings and constraints: For the multiple sclerosis repertoire cluster, no association with any clinical or MRI feature was found. In HTLV-1-associated myelopathy, TCR clonal expansion was greatest, and in multiple sclerosis it was least, below healthy controls. Phylogenetic grouping assigned the repertoires of 18 of 34 multiple sclerosis patients to one related-CDR3 cluster, which constitutes a possible signature.

The sequence came from a man aged 25 to 40 with multiple sclerosis. The genes are TRBV11-3 and TRBJ1-3; D is undetermined. Source material: PBMCs. As DNA, the CDR3 is TGTGCCAGCAGCTTATTAACGGGAAACACCATATATTTT. Protein: CASSLLTGNTIYF.